The 19 T cell receptor beta chains below all came from one sample that was sequenced in a study of T cells in Graves' hyperthyroidism and ophthalmopathy. Amplification yielded TCR beta CDR3 regions, with RNA transcripts as the source. Researchers ran a first-round RT-PCR on the TCR CDR3 using the HTBI primer set. TCRdb re-analysed the multiplex PCR reads in MiXCR, keeping a single row per CDR3 protein. The sample yields 300,000 to 400,000 distinct CDR3 sequences, roughly 18% seen once. The sample comprised blood. These TCRs come from a woman in her forties or fifties with Graves' hyperthyroidism.

This clonotype was counted many times. The J gene is TRBJ2-3, the V gene TRBV7-9; TRBD2 matches at 8 bases. This CDR3 comprises 16 residues. The germline V gene has CDR1 SEHNR and CDR2 FQNEAQ (reference sequence). V lost 5 bases to trimming and J lost 2 bases; unmatched junction nucleotides: 9. In nucleotides, the CDR3 is TGTGCCAGCAGCCCTCTTAGTAGCGGGGACACAGATACGCAGTATTTT. Translation: CASSPLSSGDTDTQYF.

This clonotype was counted many times. The V gene is TRBV6-1, the J gene TRBJ2-5; 9 nucleotides align to TRBD2. This CDR3 is built from 17 residues. V was clipped by 5 bases and J by 4 bases; unmatched bases: 14. CDR1 is MNHNS, CDR2 SASEGT, per germline. DNA for the CDR3: TGTGCCAGCAGTCCTTCTTTGGGTAGCGGGAGAGGAGAGACCCAGTACTTC. Its protein is CASSPSLGSGRGETQYF.

The J gene is TRBJ1-2, the V gene TRBV12-3 or TRBV12-4; TRBD1 is a possible D gene (6 bases). The CDR3 totals 14 residues. V gave up 4 bases and J gave up 4 bases, with 13 bases separating them. CDR3 in amino acids: CASSSGAFIYGYTF. CDR3 bases: TGTGCCAGCAGTTCGGGGGCTTTTATCTATGGCTACACCTTC.

This clonotype showed up just a few times. This sequence joins TRBV12-3 or TRBV12-4 and TRBJ1-2; tentatively, D is TRBD1 (6 bases). The CDR3 runs to 13 residues. Deletions cut 5 bases from V and 5 bases from J, with 12 bases between. CDR3 residues: CASSQTGRYGYTF. The DNA for the CDR3 is TGTGCCAGCAGTCAGACAGGAAGGTATGGCTACACCTTC.

This clonotype occurred many times. V is TRBV2 and J is TRBJ1-6, with 7 bases aligning to TRBD1. The CDR3 totals 12 residues. Germline trimming cut 8 bases from V and 7 bases from J; bases unmatched to any gene: 2. CDR1 and CDR2 from the germline V gene are SNHLY and FYNNEI. The CDR3 here is CASRDSNSPLHF. As DNA, the CDR3 is TGTGCCAGCCGGGACAGCAATTCACCCCTCCACTTT.

Only a few counts were recorded for this clonotype. The rearrangement links TRBV7-6 to TRBJ2-7; 7 positions match TRBD1. The germline V gene has CDR1 SGHVS and CDR2 FNYEAQ. The CDR3 has 14 residues. Trimming cost V 2 bases and J 4 bases; bases outside gene matches: 5. CDR3 DNA sequence: TGTGCCAGCAGCTTACAGGGGGTCGGATACGAGCAGTACTTC. Encoded protein: CASSLQGVGYEQYF. Full variable domain (remainder filled in from reference TRBV7-6 and TRBJ2-7): GAGVSQSPRYKVTKRGQDVALRCDPISGHVSLYWYRQALGQGPEFLTYFNYEAQQDKSGLPNDRFSAERPEGSISTLTIQRTEQRDSAMYRCASSLQGVGYEQYFGPGTRLTVT.

The CDR3 sequence is CATSARYGADTGELFF. Written as DNA, the CDR3 is TGTGCCACCAGCGCAAGGTACGGGGCCGACACCGGGGAGCTGTTTTTT. The chain employs TRBV15 and TRBJ2-2; D may match TRBD1 or TRBD2 (5 bases each). V was cut by 5 bases and J by 3 bases, with 16 bases left in between. The germline V gene encodes CDR1 LNHNV and CDR2 YYDKDF (reference sequence). CDR3 length: 16 amino acids.

In its sample, this clonotype was seen many times. The chain employs TRBV2 and TRBJ2-7, with a possible D match to TRBD1 (6 bases). V was trimmed by 4 bases and J by 6 bases, leaving 19 bases between them. CDR1 is SNHLY, CDR2 FYNNEI, per germline. The CDR3 spans 15 residues. CDR3 nucleotides: TGTGCCAGCAGTGCGAGACAGGTAGGAAATTCCGAGCAGTACGTC. This codes for CASSARQVGNSEQYV.

DNA for the CDR3: TGTGCCAGCAGCTTAGTTCTGGCCAACTACAATGAGCAGTTCTTC. The encoded protein is CASSLVLANYNEQFF. V usage is TRBV11-2 and J usage is TRBJ2-1; D call uncertain. Germline V gene sequence: CDR1 SGHAT, CDR2 FQNNGV. The CDR3 totals 15 residues. Trimming removed 1 base from V and 3 bases from J, with 10 bases in between.

There are many counts of this clonotype. This sequence joins TRBV20-1 and TRBJ2-3, with a weak D call TRBD1 (6 bases). CDR3 size: 16 residues. The V end lost 4 bases, the J end lost 1 base, and 18 bases lay between the germline ends. The germline V gene has CDR1 DFQATT and CDR2 SNEGSKA (reference sequence). CDR3 sequence: CSATTLQGMGTDTQYF. The CDR3, as DNA: TGCAGTGCTACCACTCTACAGGGAATGGGCACAGATACGCAGTATTTT.

At least ten counts were recorded for this clonotype. The V and J genes are TRBV3-1 and TRBJ2-3; D unresolved. Germline loops: CDR1 LGHDT, CDR2 YNNKEL (reference sequence). Trimming took 3 bases from V and 5 from J, leaving 9 bases between them. The CDR3 totals 13 residues. The chain's CDR3 is CASSHLMEDTQYF. In DNA form, the CDR3 reads TGTGCCAGCAGCCATCTTATGGAAGATACGCAGTATTTT.

As concerns this clonotype: Being one base from a much bigger clone, this may be a read error. The chain uses TRBV28 and TRBJ1-2; tentative D call: TRBD1 (5 bases). The germline gives CDR1 MDHEN, CDR2 SYDVKM. CDR3 size: 14 residues. DNA for the CDR3: TGTGCCAGCAGTTTAAGAACCAGGGTCCATGGCTTCACCTTC. Its protein product is CASSLRTRVHGFTF.

This clonotype was seen repeatedly, ten times or more. V usage is TRBV20-1 and J usage is TRBJ2-3; D is uncertain. CDR3 length equals 16 residues. CDR1 is DFQATT and CDR2 is SNEGSKA in the germline V gene (reference sequence). The ends were cut back, 4 bases at V and 0 bases at J, with 17 bases in the middle. CDR3 bases: TGCAGTGCTATGAGTAAGGACCCATCTAGCACAGATACGCAGTATTTT. This encodes CSAMSKDPSSTDTQYF.

This clonotype has more than one count but fewer than ten. V is TRBV4-2 and J is TRBJ1-1; unclear D gene. The V end was cut by 0 bases, the J end by 4 bases, with 12 bases between. Germline CDR1 LGHNA, CDR2 YNFKEQ. The length of the CDR3 is 15 residues. CDR3 amino acids: CASSQEWEVGTEAFF. CDR3 sequence (DNA): TGTGCCAGCAGCCAAGAGTGGGAAGTCGGCACTGAAGCTTTCTTT.

V gene TRBV9 combines with J gene TRBJ1-3; a weak D match, TRBD1 (6 bases). V was clipped by 0 bases and J by 3 bases, with 10 bases between them. The germline gives CDR1 SGDLS, CDR2 YYNGEE. There are 15 residues in the CDR3. Here the CDR3 reads CASSVGAGVGNTIYF. CDR3 bases: TGTGCCAGCAGCGTAGGGGCAGGGGTTGGAAACACCATATATTTT.

This clonotype was recorded a few times. The V call is TRBV6-1, the J call TRBJ2-7, with 9 bases identical to TRBD1. From germline, CDR1 is MNHNS and CDR2 SASEGT. The CDR3 sequence is 15 residues long. The V and J ends lost 7 bases and 4 bases, in that order; junction bases with no gene match: 11. The CDR3 sequence: CASNFLGTGSYEQYV. CDR3 nucleotide sequence: TGTGCCAGCAACTTTTTAGGGACAGGGTCGTACGAGCAGTACGTC.

The rearrangement uses TRBV5-6 and TRBJ2-5; 10 bases map to TRBD1. The CDR3 has 14 residues. The germline V gene has CDR1 SGHDT and CDR2 YYEEEE. J gave up 4 bases and V 4 bases, and 4 bases lay outside the gene matches. CDR3: CASSMTGGRETQYF. As DNA, the CDR3 is TGTGCCAGCAGCATGACAGGGGGCAGAGAGACCCAGTACTTC.

This clonotype was observed many times. The chain links TRBV11-2 to TRBJ2-1, with D hard to call. Trimming took 2 bases from V and 5 from J, leaving 10 bases between them. Germline CDR1 SGHAT, CDR2 FQNNGV. This CDR3 has 14 residues. The CDR3 DNA reads TGTGCCAGCAGCTTAATCCGGGCAAACAATGAGCAGTTCTTC. Residues: CASSLIRANNEQFF.

The chain combines TRBV27 with TRBJ2-7, with TRBD1 matching over 7 bases. V shed 6 bases, J shed 4 bases, and the junction held 9 bases outside the gene matches. Germline CDR1 is MNHEY and CDR2 is SMNVEV (reference sequence). The CDR3 has 14 residues. CDR3 sequence (DNA): TGTGCCAGCAGCCTCGGACAGGCGCCATACGAGCAGTACTTC. Translating gives CASSLGQAPYEQYF.